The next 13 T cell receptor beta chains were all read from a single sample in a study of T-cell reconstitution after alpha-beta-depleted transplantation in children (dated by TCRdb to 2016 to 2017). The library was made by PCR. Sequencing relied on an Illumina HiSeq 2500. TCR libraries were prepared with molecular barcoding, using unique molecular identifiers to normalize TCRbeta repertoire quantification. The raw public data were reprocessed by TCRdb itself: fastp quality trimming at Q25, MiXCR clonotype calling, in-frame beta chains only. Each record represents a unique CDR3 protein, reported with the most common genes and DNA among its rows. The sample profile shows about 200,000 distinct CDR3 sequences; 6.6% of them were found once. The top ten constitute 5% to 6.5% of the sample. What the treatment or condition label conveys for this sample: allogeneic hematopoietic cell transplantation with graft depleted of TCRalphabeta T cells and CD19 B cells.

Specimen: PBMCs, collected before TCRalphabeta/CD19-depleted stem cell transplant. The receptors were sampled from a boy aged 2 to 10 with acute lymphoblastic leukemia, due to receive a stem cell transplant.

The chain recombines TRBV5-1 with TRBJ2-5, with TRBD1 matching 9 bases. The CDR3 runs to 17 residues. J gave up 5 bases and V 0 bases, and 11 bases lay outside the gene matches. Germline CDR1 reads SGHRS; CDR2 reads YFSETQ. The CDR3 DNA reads TGCGCCAGCAGCTTGGGCCGATTTACAGGGGGCGCCGAGACCCAGTACTTC. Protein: CASSLGRFTGGAETQYF.

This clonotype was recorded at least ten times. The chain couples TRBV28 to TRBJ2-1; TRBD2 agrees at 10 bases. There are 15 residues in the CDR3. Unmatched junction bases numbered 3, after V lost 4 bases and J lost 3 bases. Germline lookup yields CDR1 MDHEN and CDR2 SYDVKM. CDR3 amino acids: CASSSTSGNYNEQFF. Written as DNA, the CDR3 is TGTGCCAGCAGTTCAACTAGCGGGAACTACAATGAGCAGTTCTTC.

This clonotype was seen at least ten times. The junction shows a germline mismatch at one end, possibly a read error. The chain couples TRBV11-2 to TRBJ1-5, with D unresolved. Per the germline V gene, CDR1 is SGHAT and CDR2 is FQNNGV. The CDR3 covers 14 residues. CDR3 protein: CASSRGGEGQPQHF. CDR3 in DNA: TGTGCCAGCAGCCGAGGCGGGGAGGGTCAGCCCCAGCACTTT.

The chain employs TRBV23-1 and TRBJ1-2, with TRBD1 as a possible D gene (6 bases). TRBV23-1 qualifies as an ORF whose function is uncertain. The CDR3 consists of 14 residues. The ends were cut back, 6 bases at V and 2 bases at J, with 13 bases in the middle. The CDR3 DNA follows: TGCGCCAGCAGCCCATCGACAGGAAACTATGGCTACACCTTC. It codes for CASSPSTGNYGYTF.

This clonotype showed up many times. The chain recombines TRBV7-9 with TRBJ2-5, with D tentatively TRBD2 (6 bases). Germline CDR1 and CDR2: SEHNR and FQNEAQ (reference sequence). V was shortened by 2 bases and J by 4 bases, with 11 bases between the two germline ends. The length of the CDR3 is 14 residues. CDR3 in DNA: TGTGCCAGCAGCTTAAGGCGGGATGGAGAGACCCAGTACTTC. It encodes CASSLRRDGETQYF.

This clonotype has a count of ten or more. CDR3 sequence: CASHHLGPHSFYNEQFF. CDR3 nucleotide sequence: TGTGCCAGCCACCACCTAGGACCACATTCCTTCTACAATGAGCAGTTCTTC. The genes are TRBV27 and TRBJ2-1; no firm D call. CDR1 MNHEY and CDR2 SMNVEV come from the germline V gene (reference sequence). The ends were cut back, 8 bases at V and 3 bases at J, with 23 bases in the middle. This CDR3 comprises 17 residues.

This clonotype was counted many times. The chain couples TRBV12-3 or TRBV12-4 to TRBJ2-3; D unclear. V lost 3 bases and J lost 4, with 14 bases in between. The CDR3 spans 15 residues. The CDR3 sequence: CASSFGRLLSDTQYF. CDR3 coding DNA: TGTGCCAGCAGTTTTGGGCGCCTACTATCAGATACGCAGTATTTT.

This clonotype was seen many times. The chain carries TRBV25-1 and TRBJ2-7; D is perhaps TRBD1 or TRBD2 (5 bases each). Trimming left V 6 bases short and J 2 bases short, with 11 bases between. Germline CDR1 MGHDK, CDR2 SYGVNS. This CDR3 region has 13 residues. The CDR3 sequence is CASSRDPPYEQYF. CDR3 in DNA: TGTGCCAGCAGCCGGGACCCCCCCTACGAGCAGTACTTC.

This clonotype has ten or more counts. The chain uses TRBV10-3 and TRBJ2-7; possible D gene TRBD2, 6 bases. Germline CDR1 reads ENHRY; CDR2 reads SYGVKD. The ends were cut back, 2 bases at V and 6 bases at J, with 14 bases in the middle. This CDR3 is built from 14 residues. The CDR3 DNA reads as TGTGCCATCAGTGAGCGGGAGTCGCTAATCGAGCAGTACTTC. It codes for CAISERESLIEQYF.

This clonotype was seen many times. The CDR3 nucleotides are TGTGCCAGCAGTTCAGGTACAGCGGGGGTACAAGAGACCCAGTACTTC. Protein: CASSSGTAGVQETQYF. The chain links TRBV28 to TRBJ2-5, with TRBD2 matching 8 bases. Germline loops: CDR1 MDHEN, CDR2 SYDVKM. This CDR3 is 16 amino acids long. Trimming at V came to 4 bases and at J to 2 bases, leaving 9 bases not matched to a gene.

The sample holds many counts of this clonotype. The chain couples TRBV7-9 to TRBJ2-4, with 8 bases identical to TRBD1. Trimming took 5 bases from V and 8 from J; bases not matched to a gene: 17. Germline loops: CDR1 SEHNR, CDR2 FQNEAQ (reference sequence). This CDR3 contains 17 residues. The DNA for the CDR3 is TGTGCCAGCAGCGGAAGACAGGGGAGATTCGTTAATGACATTCAGTACTTC. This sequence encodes CASSGRQGRFVNDIQYF.

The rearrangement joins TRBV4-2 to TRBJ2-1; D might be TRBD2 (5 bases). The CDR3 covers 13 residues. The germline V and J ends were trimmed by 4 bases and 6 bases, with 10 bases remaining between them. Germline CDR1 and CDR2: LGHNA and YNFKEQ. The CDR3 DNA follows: TGTGCCAGCAGCCCCGGGGTATCCAATGAGCAGTTCTTC. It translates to CASSPGVSNEQFF.

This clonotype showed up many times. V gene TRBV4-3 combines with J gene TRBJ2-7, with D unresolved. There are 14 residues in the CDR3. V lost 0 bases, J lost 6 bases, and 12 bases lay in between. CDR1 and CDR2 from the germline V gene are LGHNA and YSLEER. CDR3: CASSQDLSVLEQYF. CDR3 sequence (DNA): TGCGCCAGCAGCCAAGATCTGTCGGTCCTCGAGCAGTACTTC.